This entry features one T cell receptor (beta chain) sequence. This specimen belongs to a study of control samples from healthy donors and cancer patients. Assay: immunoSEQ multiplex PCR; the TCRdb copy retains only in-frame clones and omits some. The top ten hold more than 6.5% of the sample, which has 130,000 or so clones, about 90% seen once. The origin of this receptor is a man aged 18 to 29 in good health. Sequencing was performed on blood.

In DNA, the CDR3 is TGTGCCACCAGTGCCTCGACAGGGATCACTGAAGCTTTCTTT. Amino acid sequence: CATSASTGITEAFF. This rearrangement joins TRBV24-1 to TRBJ1-1; 7 nucleotides align to TRBD1. The CDR3 spans 14 residues. Trimming removed 5 bases from V and 4 bases from J; junction bases left unmatched: 6. CDR1 is KGHDR, CDR2 SFDVKD, per germline.